The rows below give T cell receptor beta chains drawn from one sample of a study of blood T cell repertoires in COVID-19. Some clones are missing from TCRdb's copy, which holds only in-frame ones; the method was immunoSEQ multiplex PCR. The repertoire consists of about 300,000 clones, with about 90% occurring once and the leading ten covering over 1.2%. The sequenced material came from peripheral blood. The source of these receptors is a woman between 40 and 50 years old who had recovered from COVID-19. CDR3s include the opening cysteine and the closing phenylalanine or tryptophan. A D gene is named only where the DNA matches it firmly.

j_call v_call d_call cdr3_aa
TRBJ1-3 TRBV4-2 TRBD1 CASSHPGTGNGNTIYF
TRBJ1-2 TRBV7-9 NA CASSLVGGPLGGYTF
TRBJ2-7 TRBV7-2 TRBD2 CASSFEPGLAAEQYF
TRBJ1-6 TRBV6-4 TRBD1 CASSRPTGGTTAYNSPLHF
TRBJ2-7 TRBV5-4 NA CASSLDRVVYEQYF
TRBJ1-1 TRBV27 NA CASSWRSNTEAFF
TRBJ2-2 TRBV7-2 TRBD1 CASSRDRWTGELFF
TRBJ1-2 TRBV11-2 NA CASSLGGPTAYGYTF
TRBJ1-1 TRBV10-1 TRBD1 CASSEGGRTGANTEAFF
TRBJ1-1 TRBV19 NA CASSIGGATEAFF
TRBJ2-2 TRBV7-6 NA CASSSTNLGELFF
TRBJ1-6 TRBV4-1 NA CASSQDGSSYNSPLHF
TRBJ2-3 TRBV11-3 TRBD2 CASSLDPAGGPTDTQYF
TRBJ2-7 TRBV7-8 TRBD1 CASNLGQGALEQYF
TRBJ2-7 TRBV13 TRBD1 CASRSRDRDYEQYF
TRBJ1-4 TRBV6-5 NA CASSYSLGPNEKLFF